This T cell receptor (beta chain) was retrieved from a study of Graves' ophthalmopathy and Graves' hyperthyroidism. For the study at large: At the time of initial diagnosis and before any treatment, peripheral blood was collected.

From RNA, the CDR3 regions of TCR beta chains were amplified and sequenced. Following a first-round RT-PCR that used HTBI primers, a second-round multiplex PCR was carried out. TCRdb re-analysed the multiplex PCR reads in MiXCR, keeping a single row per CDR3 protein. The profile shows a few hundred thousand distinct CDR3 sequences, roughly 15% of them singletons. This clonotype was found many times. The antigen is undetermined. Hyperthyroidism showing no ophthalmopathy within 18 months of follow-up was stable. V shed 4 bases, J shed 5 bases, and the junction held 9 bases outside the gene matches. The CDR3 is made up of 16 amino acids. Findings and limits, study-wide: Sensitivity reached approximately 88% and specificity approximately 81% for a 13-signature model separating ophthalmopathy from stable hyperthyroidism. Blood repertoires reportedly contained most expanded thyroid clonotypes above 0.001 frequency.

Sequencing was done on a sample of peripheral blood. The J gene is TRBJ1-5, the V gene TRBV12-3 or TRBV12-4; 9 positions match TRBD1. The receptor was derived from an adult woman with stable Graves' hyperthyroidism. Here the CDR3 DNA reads TGTGCCAGCAGTTGGGGGACAGGGAAGAATCATCAGCCCCAGCATTTT. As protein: CASSWGTGKNHQPQHF.